This TCR beta chain was sequenced during a study of blood T cell repertoires in COVID-19. Germline CDR1 GTSNPN, CDR2 SVGIG (reference sequence). The V end lost 1 base, the J end lost 8 bases, and 8 bases lay between the germline ends. This CDR3 region has 12 residues. The protocol was immunoSEQ multiplex PCR, while the TCRdb copy is restricted to in-frame clones and leaves out a portion. The sample lists approximately 81,000 clones; 82% were seen once. This rearrangement joins TRBV30 to TRBJ1-4; D is unresolved. Input material: peripheral blood. The source is a human donor in a cohort sampled during active COVID-19. The CDR3 sequence is CAWSDTREKLFF. CDR3 sequence (DNA): TGTGCCTGGAGTGATACGAGGGAAAAACTGTTTTTT.